This T cell receptor (beta chain) originates from a study of cytomegalovirus exposure and HLA in healthy donors. Study-level points and caveats: Association with HLA alleles at 0.05 false discovery rate was found for 16,951 TCR beta sequences in a later analysis.

As regards this clone: Its matching antigen is unknown.

The PCR employed 60 Vbeta primers together with 13 Jbeta primers. Clones were read by immunoSEQ multiplex PCR, and TCRdb kept only the in-frame ones, dropping some. The repertoire holds about 82,000 clones, around three fifths seen once, with roughly 21% in the top ten. Sequenced sample: PBMCs. The sequence was obtained from a woman in her forties or fifties in good health and CMV-seropositive.

CDR3 region: CASSDTGTNPTNTQYF. CDR3 coding DNA: TGTGCCAGCAGTGACACCGGGACTAACCCCACTAATACGCAGTATTTT. The J gene is TRBJ2-3, the V gene TRBV6-1; 7 bases agree with TRBD2. Germline V gives CDR1 MNHNS, CDR2 SASEGT. The CDR3 runs to 16 residues. J lost 7 bases, V lost 3 bases, and 13 bases had no gene match.